This TCR beta chain was captured by sequencing in a study of control samples from healthy donors and cancer patients. This table comes from immunoSEQ multiplex PCR, and its TCRdb copy is limited to in-frame clones, with some not included. The sample consists of 170,000 or so clones, around 92% of them appearing once. CDR3 length equals 15 residues. Germline loops: CDR1 LGHDT, CDR2 YNNKEL (reference sequence). V dropped 1 base and J dropped 4; count of bases not matched to a gene: 6. The sample comprised blood. The chain links TRBV3-1 (or the pseudogene TRBV3-2) to TRBJ2-7; TRBD1 matches at 8 bases. The source of this sequence is a woman in her thirties or forties in good health. DNA for the CDR3: TGTGCCAGCAGCCAAGGGGCAGGGGGCCCGTACGAGCAGTACTTC. This translates into CASSQGAGGPYEQYF.